A single sample is the source of the 9 T cell receptor beta chains below, sequenced in a study of neurological immune-mediated disorders. MiXCR, run by TCRdb on the 5' RACE reads, gives a single entry per CDR3 protein. The sample contains about 88,000 distinct CDR3 sequences, roughly 4% of which appear only once. Input material: PBMCs. The receptor set was obtained from a woman aged 18 to 35 with multiple sclerosis.

This clonotype has ten or more counts. The J gene is TRBJ2-5, the V gene TRBV9; 11 bases agree with TRBD2. J lost 4 bases, V lost 4 bases, and 9 bases had no gene match. The CDR3 is 16 residues long. Looked up from germline, CDR1 is SGDLS and CDR2 is YYNGEE. CDR3 bases: TGTGCCAGCAGCTCAAGTAGCGGGGGGGCCTCAGAGACCCAGTACTTC. Protein sequence: CASSSSSGGASETQYF.

The chain links TRBV20-1 to TRBJ1-5; no firm D call. V was trimmed by 7 bases and J by 5 bases, leaving 15 bases between them. The CDR3 has 13 residues. From germline, CDR1 is DFQATT and CDR2 SNEGSKA (reference sequence). CDR3 protein: CSDRSNGDQPQHF. CDR3 coding DNA: TGCAGTGATAGGTCCAACGGTGATCAGCCCCAGCATTTT.

This clonotype was detected many times. The chain couples TRBV28 to TRBJ1-2; the D gene is possibly TRBD1 (6 bases). V was cut by 10 bases and J by 8 bases, with 47 bases left in between. The V gene's germline CDR1 is MDHEN and CDR2 SYDVKM. CDR3 length: 22 amino acids. CDR3 protein: CATLIPPLSGAPFLLEVRGYTF. CDR3 DNA: TGTGCCACCTTGATCCCCCCCCTATCAGGGGCGCCCTTTCTTCTGGAGGTACGGGGCTACACCTTC.

This clonotype was recorded at least ten times. The V gene is TRBV20-1, the J gene TRBJ2-7; 10 nucleotides line up with TRBD2. With 4 bases clipped from V and 2 bases from J, the junction kept 8 bases outside the gene matches. The CDR3 sequence is 15 residues long. Germline V CDR1 and CDR2: DFQATT, SNEGSKA (reference sequence). The DNA for the CDR3 is TGCAGTGCTATGAAGCTAGCGGGAGTACCCTACGAGCAGTACTTC. Protein sequence: CSAMKLAGVPYEQYF.

In its sample, this clonotype was seen many times. The V and J genes are TRBV14 and TRBJ2-3; 7 nucleotides agree with TRBD1. V shed 5 bases and J 2 bases; nucleotides not matched to a gene: 1. Per the germline V gene, CDR1 is SGHDN and CDR2 is FVKESK. The CDR3 is made up of 13 amino acids. CDR3 sequence: CASSKGATDTQYF. The CDR3 DNA follows: TGTGCCAGCAGCAAGGGGGCCACAGATACGCAGTATTTT.

This clonotype was recorded at least ten times. The chain is built from TRBV5-1 and TRBJ2-5; D is ambiguous. Trimming took 4 bases from V and 9 from J, leaving 19 bases between them. The CDR3 runs 14 residues. Germline V gives CDR1 SGHRS, CDR2 YFSETQ. CDR3 bases: TGCGCCAGCAGCCCCGAACCCCACTTTCTGGCCCAGTACTTC. Its translation is CASSPEPHFLAQYF. Combining the CDR3 with reference TRBV5-1 and TRBJ2-5 gives the whole variable domain KAGVTQTPRYLIKTRGQQVTLSCSPISGHRSVSWYQQTPGQGLQFLFEYFSETQRNKGNFPGRFSGRQFSNSRSEMNVSTLELGDSALYLCASSPEPHFLAQYFGPGTRLLVL.

In its sample, this clonotype was seen many times. V is TRBV20-1 and J is TRBJ2-7, with 10 positions matching TRBD2. Germline assignment: CDR1 DFQATT and CDR2 SNEGSKA (reference sequence). The V segment lost 0 bases and the J segment 4 bases; nucleotides outside the gene matches: 9. The CDR3 extends over 16 amino acids. The CDR3 is CSARDPLAGVGYEQYF. The CDR3, as DNA: TGCAGTGCTAGAGATCCCCTAGCGGGAGTGGGTTACGAGCAGTACTTC.

A word on this clonotype: Given a much more abundant clone one base away, this may be a read error. V usage is TRBV20-1 and J usage is TRBJ2-5; D perhaps matches TRBD2 (5 bases). Germline V gene lookup returns CDR1 DFQATT and CDR2 SNEGSKA (reference sequence). The CDR3 is 14 residues long. The CDR3 loop reads CSAIPGQGGENQYF. In DNA, the CDR3 is TGCAGTGCGATACCGGGCCAAGGAGGAGAGAACCAGTACTTC.

This clonotype was counted ten times or more. J is TRBJ2-1 and V is TRBV29-1; 12 positions match TRBD2. This CDR3 has 14 amino acids. Trimming cost V 6 bases and J 6 bases; bases outside gene matches: 6. CDR1 SQVTM and CDR2 ANQGSEA come from the germline V gene. This chain's CDR3 is CSVFGLAGINEQFF. CDR3 in DNA: TGCAGCGTATTCGGACTAGCGGGAATCAATGAGCAGTTCTTC.